The 21 T cell receptor beta chains listed next were all sequenced from one sample in a study of shared clonotypes between healthy human individuals. Produced via immunoSEQ multiplex PCR; TCRdb's table is partial and in-frame only. The table lists 300,000 to 400,000 clones, roughly 84% of them singletons. The sequenced material came from memory CD8+ T cells sorted from blood. Described subset: CD45RO+ cells pooled with CCR7-negative TemRA cells. The receptor source for this set is a man aged 18 to 35 in good health.

V and J are TRBV27 and TRBJ2-7, with TRBD1 matching 10 bases. The CDR3 consists of 15 residues. The ends lost 3 bases at V and 2 bases at J; junction bases unmatched: 4. In germline, CDR1 is MNHEY, CDR2 SMNVEV (reference sequence). The CDR3 sequence: CASSFSGQGAYEQYF. The CDR3 DNA sequence: TGTGCCAGCAGTTTCTCCGGACAGGGGGCCTACGAGCAGTACTTC.

The rearrangement uses TRBV29-1 and TRBJ2-7; 7 bases are shared with TRBD2. This CDR3 has 11 amino acids. The trim removed 6 bases at V and 2 bases at J, leaving 1 base unmatched. Germline V gene data show CDR1 as SQVTM and CDR2 as ANQGSEA. CDR3 protein: CSVGGAYEQYF. CDR3 nucleotides: TGCAGCGTGGGAGGGGCCTACGAGCAGTACTTC.

The chain combines TRBV9 with TRBJ2-7; a possible D gene is TRBD1 (5 bases). The CDR3 covers 12 residues. V was trimmed by 7 bases and J by 0 bases, leaving 8 bases between them. Germline CDR1 reads SGDLS; CDR2 reads YYNGEE. CDR3 protein: CASGQGSYEQYF. The CDR3 DNA reads TGTGCCAGCGGGCAGGGCTCCTACGAGCAGTACTTC.

J is TRBJ1-2 and V is TRBV7-8; D call uncertain. This CDR3 contains 16 residues. V lost 5 bases to trimming and J lost 4 bases, with 20 bases between them. The germline gives CDR1 SGHVS, CDR2 FQNEAQ. The CDR3 region is CASSGTQSFGSYGYTF. The CDR3 DNA is TGTGCCAGCAGCGGTACACAGAGTTTCGGGAGCTATGGCTACACCTTC.

As for this clone: A single base is all that separates this from a far larger clone, so a read error is likely. The CDR3 loop is CASSWGQHEQYF. The CDR3 DNA reads as TGTGCCAGCAGCTGGGGACAGCACGAGCAGTACTTC. V usage is TRBV7-9 and J usage is TRBJ2-7; 7 nucleotides agree with TRBD1. V lost 4 bases, J lost 5 bases, and 2 bases stayed unmatched. Germline V lookup: CDR1 SEHNR, CDR2 FQNEAQ (reference sequence). The length of the CDR3 is 12 residues. Combining the CDR3 with reference TRBV7-9 and TRBJ2-7 gives the whole variable domain DTGVSQNPRHKITKRGQNVTFRCDPISEHNRLYWYRQTLGQGPEFLTYFQNEAQLEKSRLLSDRFSAERPKGSFSTLEIQRTEQGDSAMYLCASSWGQHEQYFGPGTRLTVT.

The chain couples TRBV7-9 to TRBJ2-7; D perhaps matches TRBD2 (5 bases). CDR3 size: 14 residues. Germline V gene lookup returns CDR1 SEHNR and CDR2 FQNEAQ (reference sequence). V lost 0 bases, J lost 6 bases, and 12 bases lay in between. CDR3 bases: TGTGCCAGCAGCTTAGCGGGAGAGGGCCGCGAGCAGTACTTC. Protein product: CASSLAGEGREQYF.

The J gene is TRBJ2-7, the V gene TRBV7-9, with no clear D. There are 13 residues in the CDR3. V was clipped by 3 bases and J by 5 bases, with 11 bases between them. Germline CDR1 reads SEHNR; CDR2 reads FQNEAQ (reference sequence). CDR3: CASSFDQPHEQYF. Here the CDR3 DNA reads TGTGCCAGCAGCTTCGACCAACCCCACGAGCAGTACTTC.

This chain joins TRBV6-5 and TRBJ2-5, with a tentative D call TRBD2 (5 bases). Germline V gives CDR1 MNHEY, CDR2 SVGAGI. Trimming took off 8 bases at V and 5 bases at J, with 9 bases between the two ends. The CDR3 totals 11 residues. CDR3 amino acids: CASGSRETQYF. CDR3 nucleotides: TGTGCCAGCGGGAGTCGGGAGACCCAGTACTTC.

V is TRBV29-1 and J is TRBJ2-7; a possible D gene is TRBD1 (6 bases). Germline-derived CDR1 and CDR2 are SQVTM and ANQGSEA. The CDR3 loop spans 13 amino acids. The V end was cut by 4 bases, the J end by 1 base, with 11 bases between. The CDR3 reads CSVAGVVSYEQYF. In DNA, the CDR3 is TGCAGCGTTGCAGGGGTTGTTTCCTACGAGCAGTACTTC.

J is TRBJ2-2 and V is TRBV28; tentative D call: TRBD2 (8 bases). In germline, CDR1 is MDHEN, CDR2 SYDVKM. The CDR3 is made up of 16 amino acids. V lost 5 bases and J 2 bases, leaving 15 bases between the germline ends. CDR3 nucleotide sequence: TGTGCCAGCAGTCGGGACAGCGGGAGTAACACCGGGGAGCTGTTTTTT. It encodes CASSRDSGSNTGELFF. The entire variable domain, with the rest obtained from reference TRBV28 and TRBJ2-2, is as follows: DVKVTQSSRYLVKRTGEKVFLECVQDMDHENMFWYRQDPGLGLRLIYFSYDVKMKEKGDIPEGYSVSREKKERFSLILESASTNQTSMYLCASSRDSGSNTGELFFGEGSRLTVL.

This rearrangement joins TRBV4-1 to TRBJ2-7, with 12 bases lining up with TRBD2. The CDR3 totals 15 residues. The trim removed 1 base at V and 4 bases at J, leaving 2 bases unmatched. Germline assignment: CDR1 MGHRA and CDR2 YSYEKL. The chain's CDR3 is CASSQGTSGEYEQYF. The DNA of the CDR3 is TGCGCCAGCAGCCAAGGGACTAGCGGGGAATACGAGCAGTACTTC.

The chain carries TRBV6-1 and TRBJ1-6; the match to TRBD1 covers 9 bases. The CDR3 spans 16 residues. The V gene's germline CDR1 is MNHNS and CDR2 SASEGT. The V and J ends lost 2 bases and 13 bases, in that order; junction bases with no gene match: 12. The CDR3 reads CASSELTGQGLLPLHF. The CDR3 DNA reads as TGTGCCAGCAGTGAACTTACGGGACAGGGCCTGCTGCCCCTCCACTTT.

This chain uses TRBV2 with TRBJ1-2; D unclear. Germline CDR1 reads SNHLY; CDR2 reads FYNNEI. V was cut by 11 bases and J by 8 bases, with 6 bases left in between. The CDR3 length is 8 residues. The CDR3, as DNA: TGTGCCGACGGGGGCTACACCTTC. This encodes CADGGYTF.

As for this clone: This CDR3 is also generated by other DNA sequences in the sample. This chain links TRBV30 with TRBJ2-7; tentative D call: TRBD1 (5 bases). The V and J ends lost 5 bases and 0 bases respectively, with 8 bases between them. CDR3 size: 12 residues. Germline V gene data show CDR1 as GTSNPN and CDR2 as SVGIG (reference sequence). CDR3 in amino acids: CAWDRGSYEQYF. CDR3 DNA: TGTGCCTGGGACAGAGGCTCCTACGAGCAGTACTTC.

The chain links TRBV11-2 to TRBJ2-4; tentative D call: TRBD2 (5 bases). Germline CDR1 SGHAT, CDR2 FQNNGV. With 0 bases removed from V and 0 bases from J, the gap between germline ends came to 15 bases. CDR3 length: 18 residues. DNA for the CDR3: TGTGCCAGCAGCTTAGATCCCGCCCGAGGGCCAGCCAAAAACATTCAGTACTTC. Residues: CASSLDPARGPAKNIQYF.

The chain recombines TRBV25-1 with TRBJ2-1, with TRBD2 as a possible D gene (6 bases). CDR1 is MGHDK, CDR2 SYGVNS, per germline. The V and J ends lost 3 bases and 4 bases respectively, with 16 bases between them. CDR3 length equals 16 residues. For the CDR3, the DNA is TGTGCCAGCAGTGACGTAGGAGGGGAGCCTTACAATGAGCAGTTCTTC. It yields the protein CASSDVGGEPYNEQFF. The full variable domain, in which reference TRBV25-1 and TRBJ2-1 provide the parts outside the CDR3, is EADIYQTPRYLVIGTGKKITLECSQTMGHDKMYWYQQDPGMELHLIHYSYGVNSTEKGDLSSESTVSRIRTEHFPLTLESARPSHTSQYLCASSDVGGEPYNEQFFGPGTRLTVL.

The DNA for the CDR3 is TGTGCCAGCAGTGACCCCTCGGGGTACTACGAGCAGTACTTC. The encoded protein is CASSDPSGYYEQYF. The V call is TRBV6-1, the J call TRBJ2-7; maybe TRBD2 (5 bases). Per the germline V gene, CDR1 is MNHNS and CDR2 is SASEGT. CDR3 length: 14 residues. Trimming pared 3 bases from V and 3 bases from J, leaving 12 bases between.

The genes are TRBV19 and TRBJ1-1; perhaps TRBD1 as D (5 bases). Germline CDR1 and CDR2: LNHDA and SQIVND (reference sequence). CDR3 length: 15 amino acids. Trimming removed 5 bases at V and 1 base at J, with 14 bases between. In DNA, the CDR3 is TGTGCCAGTAGTGGGTCCCCCCAGGGGAACACTGAAGCTTTCTTT. This sequence encodes CASSGSPQGNTEAFF.

CDR3 sequence: CATSQDRGPANEKLFF. The CDR3 bases are TGTGCCACCAGTCAAGACAGGGGGCCGGCTAATGAAAAACTGTTTTTT. The J gene is TRBJ1-4, the V gene TRBV15, with 10 bases aligning to TRBD1. CDR3 size: 16 residues. V gave up 6 bases and J gave up 3 bases; unmatched junction bases: 7. Germline CDR1 is LNHNV and CDR2 is YYDKDF (reference sequence).

The chain combines TRBV4-1 with TRBJ2-5, with D perhaps matching TRBD2 (6 bases). This CDR3 region has 15 residues. V was cut by 0 bases and J by 5 bases, with 13 bases left in between. The germline V gene has CDR1 MGHRA and CDR2 YSYEKL. This CDR3 is CASSQDSGRRETQYF. DNA of the CDR3: TGCGCCAGCAGCCAAGATTCCGGGAGAAGGGAGACCCAGTACTTC.

The chain couples TRBV6-1 to TRBJ2-7; D gene ambiguous. Germline V CDR1 and CDR2: MNHNS, SASEGT. This CDR3 comprises 14 residues. Trimming cost V 1 base and J 5 bases, with 12 bases left between them. Here the CDR3 reads CASSEDELLDEQYF. The DNA of the CDR3 is TGTGCCAGCAGTGAAGACGAACTGCTGGACGAGCAGTACTTC.